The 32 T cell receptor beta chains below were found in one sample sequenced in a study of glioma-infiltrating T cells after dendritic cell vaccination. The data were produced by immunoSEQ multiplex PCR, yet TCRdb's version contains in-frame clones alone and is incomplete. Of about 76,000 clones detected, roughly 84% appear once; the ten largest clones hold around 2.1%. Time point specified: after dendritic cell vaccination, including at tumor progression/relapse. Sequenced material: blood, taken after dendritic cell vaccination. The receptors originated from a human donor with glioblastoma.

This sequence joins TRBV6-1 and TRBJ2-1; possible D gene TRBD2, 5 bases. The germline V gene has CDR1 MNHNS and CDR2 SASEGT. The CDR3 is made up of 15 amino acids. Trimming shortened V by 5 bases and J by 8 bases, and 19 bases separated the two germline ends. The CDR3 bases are TGTGCCAGCAGTCCCCCGTGGAATGGGCGGGATGAGCAGTTCTTC. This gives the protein CASSPPWNGRDEQFF.

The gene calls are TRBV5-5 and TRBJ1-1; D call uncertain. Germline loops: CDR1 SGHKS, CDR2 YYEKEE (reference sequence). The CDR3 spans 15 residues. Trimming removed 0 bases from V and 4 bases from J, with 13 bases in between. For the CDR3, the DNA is TGTGCCAGCAGCTTGGGCTGGGGAGGTGGCACTGAAGCTTTCTTT. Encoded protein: CASSLGWGGGTEAFF. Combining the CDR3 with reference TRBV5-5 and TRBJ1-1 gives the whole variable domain DAGVTQSPTHLIKTRGQQVTLRCSPISGHKSVSWYQQVLGQGPQFIFQYYEKEERGRGNFPDRFSARQFPNYSSELNVNALLLGDSALYLCASSLGWGGGTEAFFGQGTRLTVV.

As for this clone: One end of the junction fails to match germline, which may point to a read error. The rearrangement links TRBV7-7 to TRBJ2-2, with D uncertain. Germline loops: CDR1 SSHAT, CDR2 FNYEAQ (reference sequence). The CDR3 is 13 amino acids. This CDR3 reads CASSLLPAGELFF. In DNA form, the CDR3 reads TGTGCTAGCAGCCTCCTTCCGGCCGGGGAGCTGTTTTTT.

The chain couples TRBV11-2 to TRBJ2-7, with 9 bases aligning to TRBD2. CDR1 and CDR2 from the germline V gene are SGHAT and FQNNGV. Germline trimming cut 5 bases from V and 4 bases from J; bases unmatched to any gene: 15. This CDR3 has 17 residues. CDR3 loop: CASSPGGGGATIYEQYF. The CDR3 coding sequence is TGTGCCAGCAGCCCGGGCGGCGGGGGGGCCACAATTTACGAGCAGTACTTC.

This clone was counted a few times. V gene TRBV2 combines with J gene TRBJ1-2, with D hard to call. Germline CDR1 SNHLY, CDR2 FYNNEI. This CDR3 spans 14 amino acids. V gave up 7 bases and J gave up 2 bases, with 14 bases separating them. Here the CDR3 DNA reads TGTGCCAGCAAGGGAGGGTCCCCCAACTATGGCTACACCTTC. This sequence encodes CASKGGSPNYGYTF.

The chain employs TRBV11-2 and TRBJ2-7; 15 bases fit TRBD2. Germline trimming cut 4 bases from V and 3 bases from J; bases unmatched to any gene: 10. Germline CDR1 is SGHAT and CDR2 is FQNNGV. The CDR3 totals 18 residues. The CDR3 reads CASSWGLAGGSDDYEQYF. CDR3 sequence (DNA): TGTGCCAGCAGCTGGGGACTAGCGGGAGGTTCCGACGACTACGAGCAGTACTTC.

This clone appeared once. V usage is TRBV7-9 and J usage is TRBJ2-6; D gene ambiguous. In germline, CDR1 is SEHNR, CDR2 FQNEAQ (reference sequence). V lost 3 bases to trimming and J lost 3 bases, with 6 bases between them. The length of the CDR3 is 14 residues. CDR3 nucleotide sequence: TGTGCCAGCAGCTTTCTTAGTGGGGCCAACGTCCTGACTTTC. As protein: CASSFLSGANVLTF.

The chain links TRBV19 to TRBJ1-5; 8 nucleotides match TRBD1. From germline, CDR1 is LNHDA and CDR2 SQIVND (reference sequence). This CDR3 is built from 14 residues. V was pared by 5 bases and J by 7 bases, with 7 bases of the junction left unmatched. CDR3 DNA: TGTGCCAGTAGTCCGGACAGGGCCAGGCAGCCCCAGCATTTT. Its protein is CASSPDRARQPQHF.

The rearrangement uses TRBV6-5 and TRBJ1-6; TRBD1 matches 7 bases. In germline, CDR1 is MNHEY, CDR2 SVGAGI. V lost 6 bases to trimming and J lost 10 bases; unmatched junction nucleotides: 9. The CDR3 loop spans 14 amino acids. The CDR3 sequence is CASRGQSVGSPLHF. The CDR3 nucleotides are TGTGCCAGCAGGGGACAGTCCGTGGGATCACCCCTCCACTTT.

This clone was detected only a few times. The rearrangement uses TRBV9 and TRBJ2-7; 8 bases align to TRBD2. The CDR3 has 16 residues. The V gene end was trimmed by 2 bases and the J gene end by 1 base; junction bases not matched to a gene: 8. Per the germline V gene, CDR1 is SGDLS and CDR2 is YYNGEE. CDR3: CASSVGFSGASYEQYF. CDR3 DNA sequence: TGTGCCAGCAGCGTCGGTTTTAGCGGGGCGTCCTACGAGCAGTACTTC.

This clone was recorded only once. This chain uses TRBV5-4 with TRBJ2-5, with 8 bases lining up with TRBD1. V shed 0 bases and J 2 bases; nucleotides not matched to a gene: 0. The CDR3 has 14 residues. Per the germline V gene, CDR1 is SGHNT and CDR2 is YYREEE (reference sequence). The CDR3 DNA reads TGTGCCAGCAGCTTGGGGACAGGGCAAGAGACCCAGTACTTC. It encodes CASSLGTGQETQYF.

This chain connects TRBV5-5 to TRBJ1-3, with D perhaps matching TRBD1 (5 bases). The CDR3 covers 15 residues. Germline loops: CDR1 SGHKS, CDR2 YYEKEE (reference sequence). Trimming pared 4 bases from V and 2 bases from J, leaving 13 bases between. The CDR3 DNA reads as TGTGCCAGCAGCCCCCAGGGTAAAGCTGGAAACACCATATATTTT. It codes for CASSPQGKAGNTIYF.

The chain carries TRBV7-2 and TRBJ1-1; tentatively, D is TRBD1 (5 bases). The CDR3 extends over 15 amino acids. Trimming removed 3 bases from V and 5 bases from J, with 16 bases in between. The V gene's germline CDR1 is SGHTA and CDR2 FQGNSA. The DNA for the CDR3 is TGTGCCAGCAGCTTTACCCACACGGGGGGTACTGAAGCTTTCTTT. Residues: CASSFTHTGGTEAFF.

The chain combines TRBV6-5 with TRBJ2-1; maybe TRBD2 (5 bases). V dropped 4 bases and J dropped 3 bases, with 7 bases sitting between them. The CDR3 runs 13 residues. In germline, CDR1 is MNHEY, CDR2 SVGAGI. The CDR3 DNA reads TGTGCCAGCAGTTTAACTAGCTACAATGAGCAGTTCTTC. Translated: CASSLTSYNEQFF.

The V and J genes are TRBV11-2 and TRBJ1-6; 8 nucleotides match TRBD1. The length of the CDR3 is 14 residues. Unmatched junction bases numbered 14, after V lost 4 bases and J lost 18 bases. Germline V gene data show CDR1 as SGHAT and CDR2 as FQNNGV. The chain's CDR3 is CASSSPPGQATNHF. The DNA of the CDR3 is TGTGCCAGCAGCTCGCCCCCGGGACAGGCCACGAACCACTTT.

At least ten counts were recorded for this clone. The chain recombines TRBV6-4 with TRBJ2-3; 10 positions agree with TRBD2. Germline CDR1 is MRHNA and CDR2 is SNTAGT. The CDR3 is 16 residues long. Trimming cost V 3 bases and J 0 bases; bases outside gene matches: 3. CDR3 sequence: CASSESAGGSTDTQYF. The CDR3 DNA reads TGTGCCAGCAGTGAGTCAGCGGGGGGGAGCACAGATACGCAGTATTTT.

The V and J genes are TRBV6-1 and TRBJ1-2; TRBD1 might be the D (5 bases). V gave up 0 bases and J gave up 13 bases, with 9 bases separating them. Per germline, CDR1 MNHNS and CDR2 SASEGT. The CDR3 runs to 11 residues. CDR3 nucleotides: TGTGCCAGCAGTGAAGCGTGGGGGGGCACCTTC. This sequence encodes CASSEAWGGTF.

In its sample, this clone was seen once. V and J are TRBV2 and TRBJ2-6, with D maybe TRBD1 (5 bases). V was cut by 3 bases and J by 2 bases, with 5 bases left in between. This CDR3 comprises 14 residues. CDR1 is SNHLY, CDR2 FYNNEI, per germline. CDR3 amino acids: CASSDRAGANVLTF. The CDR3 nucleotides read TGTGCCAGCAGTGACAGGGCTGGGGCCAACGTCCTGACTTTC.

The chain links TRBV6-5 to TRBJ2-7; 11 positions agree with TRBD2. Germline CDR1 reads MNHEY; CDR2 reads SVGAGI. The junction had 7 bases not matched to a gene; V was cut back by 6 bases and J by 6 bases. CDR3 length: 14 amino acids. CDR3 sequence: CASRLLAGVTEQYF. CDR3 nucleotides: TGTGCCAGCAGGTTACTAGCGGGAGTTACCGAGCAGTACTTC.

CDR3 sequence: CATSSGGPETQYF. The CDR3, as DNA: TGTGCCACCAGCTCGGGAGGGCCAGAGACCCAGTACTTC. The rearrangement uses TRBV15 and TRBJ2-5; 8 bases align to TRBD2. Germline CDR1 and CDR2: LNHNV and YYDKDF (reference sequence). The CDR3 has 13 amino acids. The V segment lost 5 bases and the J segment 4 bases; nucleotides outside the gene matches: 3.

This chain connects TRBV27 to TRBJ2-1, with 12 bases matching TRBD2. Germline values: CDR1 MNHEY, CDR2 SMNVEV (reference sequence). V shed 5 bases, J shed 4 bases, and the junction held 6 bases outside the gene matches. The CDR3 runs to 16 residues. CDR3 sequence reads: CASSKRGTSGYNEQFF. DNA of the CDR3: TGTGCCAGCAGTAAAAGGGGGACTAGCGGGTACAATGAGCAGTTCTTC.

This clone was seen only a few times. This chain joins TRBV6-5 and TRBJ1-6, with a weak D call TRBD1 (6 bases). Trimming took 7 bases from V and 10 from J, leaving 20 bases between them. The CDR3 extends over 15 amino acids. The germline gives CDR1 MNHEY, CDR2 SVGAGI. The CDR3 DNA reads TGTGCCAGCAAAATAAACAGGGACCCGGTCTCACCCCTCCACTTT. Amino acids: CASKINRDPVSPLHF.

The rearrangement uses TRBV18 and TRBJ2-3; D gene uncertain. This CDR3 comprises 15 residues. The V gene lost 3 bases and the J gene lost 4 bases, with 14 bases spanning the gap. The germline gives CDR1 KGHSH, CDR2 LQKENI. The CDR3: CASSPGLPGPDTQYF. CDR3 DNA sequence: TGTGCCAGCTCACCGGGCCTCCCTGGCCCAGATACGCAGTATTTT.

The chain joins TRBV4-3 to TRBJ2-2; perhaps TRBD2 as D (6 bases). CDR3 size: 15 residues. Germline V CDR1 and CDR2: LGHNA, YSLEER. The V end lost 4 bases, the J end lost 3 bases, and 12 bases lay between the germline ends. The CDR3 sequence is CASSRDLGHTGELFF. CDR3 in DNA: TGCGCCAGCAGCCGGGACTTGGGACACACCGGGGAGCTGTTTTTT.

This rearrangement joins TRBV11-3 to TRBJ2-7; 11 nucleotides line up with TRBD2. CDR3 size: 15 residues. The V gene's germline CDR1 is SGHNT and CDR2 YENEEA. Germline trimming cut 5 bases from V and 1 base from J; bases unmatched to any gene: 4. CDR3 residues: CASSLGLAVSYEQYF. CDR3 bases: TGTGCCAGCAGCCTGGGACTAGCGGTTTCCTACGAGCAGTACTTC.

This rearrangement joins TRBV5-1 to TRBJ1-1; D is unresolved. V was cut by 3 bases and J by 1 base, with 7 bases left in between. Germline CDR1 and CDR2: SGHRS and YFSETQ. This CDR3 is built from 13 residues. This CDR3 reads CASSSEGNTEAFF. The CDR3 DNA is TGCGCCAGCAGCTCGGAGGGGAACACTGAAGCTTTCTTT.

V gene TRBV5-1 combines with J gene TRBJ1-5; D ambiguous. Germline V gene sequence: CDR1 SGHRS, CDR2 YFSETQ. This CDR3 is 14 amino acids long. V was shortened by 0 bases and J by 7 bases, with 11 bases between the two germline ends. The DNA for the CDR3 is TGCGCCAGCAGCTTGGACTCCGGGTCCCAGCCCCAGCATTTT. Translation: CASSLDSGSQPQHF.

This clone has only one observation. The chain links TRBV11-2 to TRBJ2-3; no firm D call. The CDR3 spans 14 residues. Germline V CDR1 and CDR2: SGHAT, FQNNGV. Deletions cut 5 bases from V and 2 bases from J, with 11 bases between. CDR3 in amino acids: CASSRGRYTDTQYF. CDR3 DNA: TGTGCCAGCAGCCGCGGCAGATACACAGATACGCAGTATTTT.

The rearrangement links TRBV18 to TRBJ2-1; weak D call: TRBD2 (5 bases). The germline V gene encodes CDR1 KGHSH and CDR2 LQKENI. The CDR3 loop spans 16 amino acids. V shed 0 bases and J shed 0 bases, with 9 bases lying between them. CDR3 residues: CASSPPNGISYNEQFF. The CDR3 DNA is TGTGCCAGCTCACCACCAAACGGGATCTCCTACAATGAGCAGTTCTTC.

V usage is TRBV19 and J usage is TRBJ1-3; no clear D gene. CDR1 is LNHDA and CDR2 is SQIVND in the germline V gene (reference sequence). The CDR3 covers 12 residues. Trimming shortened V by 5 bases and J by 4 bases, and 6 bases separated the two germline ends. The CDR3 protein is CASSSRGNTIYF. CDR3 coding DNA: TGTGCCAGTAGTTCCCGGGGAAACACCATATATTTT.

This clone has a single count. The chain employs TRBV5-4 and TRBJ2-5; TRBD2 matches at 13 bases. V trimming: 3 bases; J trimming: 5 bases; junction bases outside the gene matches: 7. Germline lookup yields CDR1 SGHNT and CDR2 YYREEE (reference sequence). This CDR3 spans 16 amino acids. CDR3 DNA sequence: TGTGCCAGCAGCTCAAGACTAGCGGGGGGCCCTGAGACCCAGTACTTC. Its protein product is CASSSRLAGGPETQYF.

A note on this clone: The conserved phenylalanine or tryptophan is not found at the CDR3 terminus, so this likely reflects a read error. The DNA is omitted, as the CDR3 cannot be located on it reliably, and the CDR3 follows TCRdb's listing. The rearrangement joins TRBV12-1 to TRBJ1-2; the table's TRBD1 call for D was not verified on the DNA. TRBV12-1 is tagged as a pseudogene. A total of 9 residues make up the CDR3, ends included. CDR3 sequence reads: CASSPRQGI.